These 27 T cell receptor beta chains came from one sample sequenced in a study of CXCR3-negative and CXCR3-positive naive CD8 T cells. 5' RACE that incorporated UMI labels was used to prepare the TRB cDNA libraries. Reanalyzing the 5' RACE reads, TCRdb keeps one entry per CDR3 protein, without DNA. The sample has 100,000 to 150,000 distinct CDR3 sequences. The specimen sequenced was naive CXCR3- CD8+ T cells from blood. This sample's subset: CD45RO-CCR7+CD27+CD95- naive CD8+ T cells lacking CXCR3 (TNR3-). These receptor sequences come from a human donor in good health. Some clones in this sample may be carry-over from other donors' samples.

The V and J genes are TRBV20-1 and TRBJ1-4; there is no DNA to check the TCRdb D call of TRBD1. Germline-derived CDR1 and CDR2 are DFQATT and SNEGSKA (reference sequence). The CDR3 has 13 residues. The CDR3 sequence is CSARGRPGEKLFF.

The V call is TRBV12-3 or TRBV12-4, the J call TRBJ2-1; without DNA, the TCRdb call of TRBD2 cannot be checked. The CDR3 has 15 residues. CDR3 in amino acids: CTSSLGQPAYNEQFF.

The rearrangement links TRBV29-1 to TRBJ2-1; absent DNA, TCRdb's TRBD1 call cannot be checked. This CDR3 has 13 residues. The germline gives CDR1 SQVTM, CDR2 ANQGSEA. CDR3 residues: CSVVGGPRNEQFF.

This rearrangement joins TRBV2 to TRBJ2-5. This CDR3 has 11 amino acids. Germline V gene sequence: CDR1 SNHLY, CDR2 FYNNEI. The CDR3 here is CASSELTEQYF.

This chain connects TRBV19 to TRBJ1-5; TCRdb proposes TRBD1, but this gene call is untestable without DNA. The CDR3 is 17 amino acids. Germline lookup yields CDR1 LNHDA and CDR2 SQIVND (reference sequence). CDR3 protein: CASSILQGSFVDQPQHF. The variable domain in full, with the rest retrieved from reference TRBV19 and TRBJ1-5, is DGGITQSPKYLFRKEGQNVTLSCEQNLNHDAMYWYRQDPGQGLRLIYYSQIVNDFQKGDIAEGYSVSREKKESFPLTVTSAQKNPTAFYLCASSILQGSFVDQPQHFGDGTRLSIL.

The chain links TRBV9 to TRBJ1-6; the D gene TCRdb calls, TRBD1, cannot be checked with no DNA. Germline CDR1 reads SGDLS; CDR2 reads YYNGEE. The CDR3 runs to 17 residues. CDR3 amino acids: CASSLSDRGLSNSPLHF.

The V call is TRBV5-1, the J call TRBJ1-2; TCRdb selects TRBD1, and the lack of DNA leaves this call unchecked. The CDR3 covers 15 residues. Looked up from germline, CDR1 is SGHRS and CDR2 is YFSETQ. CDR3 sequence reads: CASSSRASGSDGYTF.

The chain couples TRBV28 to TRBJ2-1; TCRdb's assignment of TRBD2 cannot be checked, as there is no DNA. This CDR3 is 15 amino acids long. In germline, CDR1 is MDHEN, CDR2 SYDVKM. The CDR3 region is CASSLWEEISDEQFF. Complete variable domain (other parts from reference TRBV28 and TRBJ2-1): DVKVTQSSRYLVKRTGEKVFLECVQDMDHENMFWYRQDPGLGLRLIYFSYDVKMKEKGDIPEGYSVSREKKERFSLILESASTNQTSMYLCASSLWEEISDEQFFGPGTRLTVL.

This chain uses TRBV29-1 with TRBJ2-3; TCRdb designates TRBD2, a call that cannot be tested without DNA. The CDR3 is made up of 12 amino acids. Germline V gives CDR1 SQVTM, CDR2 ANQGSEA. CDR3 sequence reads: CSVPGGPDTQYF.

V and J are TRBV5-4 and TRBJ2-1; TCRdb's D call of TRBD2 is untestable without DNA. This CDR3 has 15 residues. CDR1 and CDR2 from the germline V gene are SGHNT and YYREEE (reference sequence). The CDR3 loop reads CASSKGLAGSNEQFF.

The CDR3 region is CATASGVGETQYF. The genes are TRBV24-1 and TRBJ2-5; with no DNA, the TCRdb D assignment of TRBD2 cannot be verified. The CDR3 is 13 residues long. CDR1 is KGHDR, CDR2 SFDVKD, per germline.

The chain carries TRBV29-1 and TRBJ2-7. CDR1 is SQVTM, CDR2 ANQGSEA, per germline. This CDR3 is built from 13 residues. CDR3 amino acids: CSVVGRHSYEQYF.

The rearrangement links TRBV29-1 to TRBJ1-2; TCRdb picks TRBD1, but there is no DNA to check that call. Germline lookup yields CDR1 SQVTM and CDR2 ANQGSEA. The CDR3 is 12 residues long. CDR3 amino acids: CSGRGANYGYTF. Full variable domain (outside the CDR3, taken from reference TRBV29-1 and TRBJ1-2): SAVISQKPSRDICQRGTSLTIQCQVDSQVTMMFWYRQQPGQSLTLIATANQGSEATYESGFVIDKFPISRPNLTFSTLTVSNMSPEDSSIYLCSGRGANYGYTFGSGTRLTVV.

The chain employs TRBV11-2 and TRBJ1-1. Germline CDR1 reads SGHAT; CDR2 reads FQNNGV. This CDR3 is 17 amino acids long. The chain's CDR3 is CASSLPRTGIVNTEAFF.

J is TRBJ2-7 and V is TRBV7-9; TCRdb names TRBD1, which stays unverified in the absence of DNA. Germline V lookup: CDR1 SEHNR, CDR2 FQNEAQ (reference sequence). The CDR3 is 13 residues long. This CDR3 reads CASSPLGSYEQYF.

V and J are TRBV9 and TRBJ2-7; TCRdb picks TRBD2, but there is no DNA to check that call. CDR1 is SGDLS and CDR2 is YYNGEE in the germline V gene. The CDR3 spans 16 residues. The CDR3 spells CASSASSSGPSYEQYF.

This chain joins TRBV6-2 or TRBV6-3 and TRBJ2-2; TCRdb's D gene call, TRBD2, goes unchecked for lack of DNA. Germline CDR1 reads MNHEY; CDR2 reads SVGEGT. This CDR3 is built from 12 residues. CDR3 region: CAEGRNTGELFF.

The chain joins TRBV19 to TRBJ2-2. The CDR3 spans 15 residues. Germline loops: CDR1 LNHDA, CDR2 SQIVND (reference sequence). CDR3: CASSIGSGNTGELFF.

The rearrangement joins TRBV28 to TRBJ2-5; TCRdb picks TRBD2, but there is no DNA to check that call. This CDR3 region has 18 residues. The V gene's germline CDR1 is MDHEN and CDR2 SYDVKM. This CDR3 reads CASSLQVTASGSKETQYF. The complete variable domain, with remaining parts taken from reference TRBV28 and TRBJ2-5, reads DVKVTQSSRYLVKRTGEKVFLECVQDMDHENMFWYRQDPGLGLRLIYFSYDVKMKEKGDIPEGYSVSREKKERFSLILESASTNQTSMYLCASSLQVTASGSKETQYFGPGTRLLVL.

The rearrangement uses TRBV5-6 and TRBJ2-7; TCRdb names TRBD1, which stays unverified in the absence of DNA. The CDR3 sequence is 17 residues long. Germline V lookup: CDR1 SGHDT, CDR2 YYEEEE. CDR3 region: CASSPAVGGRSSYEQYF.

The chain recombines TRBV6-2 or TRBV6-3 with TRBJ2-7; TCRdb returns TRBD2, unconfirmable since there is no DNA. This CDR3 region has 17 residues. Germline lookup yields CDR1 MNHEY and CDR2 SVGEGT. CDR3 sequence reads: CASSSLLTLAEPYEQYF.

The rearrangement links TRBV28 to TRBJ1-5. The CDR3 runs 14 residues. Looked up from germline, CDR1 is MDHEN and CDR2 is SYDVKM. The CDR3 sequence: CASRYAAMGQPQHF.

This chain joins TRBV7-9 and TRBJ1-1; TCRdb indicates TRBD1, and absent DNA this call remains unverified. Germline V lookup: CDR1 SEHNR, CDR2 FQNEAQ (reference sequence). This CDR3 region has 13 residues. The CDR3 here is CASSPRRESEAFF.

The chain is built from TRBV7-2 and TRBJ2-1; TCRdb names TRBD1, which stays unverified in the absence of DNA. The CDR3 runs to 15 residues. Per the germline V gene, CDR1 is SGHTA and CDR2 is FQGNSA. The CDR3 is CASTLNWARDNEQFF.

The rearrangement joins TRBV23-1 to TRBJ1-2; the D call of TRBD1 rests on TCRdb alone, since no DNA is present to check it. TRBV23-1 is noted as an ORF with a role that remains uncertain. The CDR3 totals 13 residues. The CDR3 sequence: CASSQDRVCGYTF.

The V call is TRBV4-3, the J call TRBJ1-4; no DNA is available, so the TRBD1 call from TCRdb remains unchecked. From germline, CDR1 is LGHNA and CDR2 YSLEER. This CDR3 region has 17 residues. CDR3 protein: CASSQDVLLSPQEKLFF.

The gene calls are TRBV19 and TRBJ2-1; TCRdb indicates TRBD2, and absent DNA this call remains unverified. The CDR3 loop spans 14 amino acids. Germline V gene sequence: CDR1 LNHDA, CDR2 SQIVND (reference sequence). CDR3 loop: CAAKPRGTYNEQFF.